The 24 T cell receptor beta chains in this list originate from one sample, sequenced in a study of shared clonotypes between healthy human individuals. Only in-frame clones appear in the TCRdb table, and some are missing; sequencing was by immunoSEQ multiplex PCR. The sample has about 1 million clones; 65% to 80% are singletons. The sequenced sample was memory CD4+ T cells sorted from blood. Subset noted: CD45RA-negative fraction. Every receptor here comes from a man younger than 35 in good health.

The rearrangement uses TRBV30 and TRBJ1-6, with 8 positions matching TRBD1. V shed 0 bases and J 10 bases; nucleotides not matched to a gene: 8. The CDR3 totals 15 residues. Per the germline V gene, CDR1 is GTSNPN and CDR2 is SVGIG (reference sequence). In DNA form, the CDR3 reads TGTGCCTGGAGTGTAAGGCAGGGGGCAAGATCACCCCTCCACTTT. It codes for CAWSVRQGARSPLHF.

This chain uses TRBV19 with TRBJ2-6; possibly TRBD1 for D (6 bases). Germline assignment: CDR1 LNHDA and CDR2 SQIVND (reference sequence). This CDR3 has 16 residues. V was cut by 9 bases and J by 0 bases, with 15 bases left in between. The CDR3 sequence is CASRDTHHSGANVLTF. In nucleotides, the CDR3 is TGTGCCAGCCGGGACACCCACCACTCTGGGGCCAACGTCCTGACTTTC.

The V and J genes are TRBV30 and TRBJ2-6; D unresolved. The germline V gene encodes CDR1 GTSNPN and CDR2 SVGIG (reference sequence). The V and J ends lost 2 bases and 11 bases respectively, with 10 bases between them. This CDR3 is built from 12 residues. The CDR3, as DNA: TGTGCCTGGAGTCCCTCACACGACGTCCTGACTTTC. It translates to CAWSPSHDVLTF.

CDR3 DNA: TGCGCCAGCAGCTCCTCCTTGGAGGGGTCGAAACTGTTTTTT. Translated, it gives CASSSSLEGSKLFF. The J gene is TRBJ1-4, the V gene TRBV5-1, with D perhaps matching TRBD1 (5 bases). Germline CDR1 and CDR2: SGHRS and YFSETQ. There are 14 residues in the CDR3. V lost 3 bases and J lost 11, with 17 bases in between.

The J gene is TRBJ1-5, the V gene TRBV5-1; 10 nucleotides match TRBD1. Germline CDR1 is SGHRS and CDR2 is YFSETQ. CDR3 size: 15 residues. The junction had 1 base not matched to a gene; V was cut back by 0 bases and J by 4 bases. CDR3 residues: CASSLGGQGNQPQHF. The CDR3 DNA is TGCGCCAGCAGCTTGGGGGGACAGGGGAATCAGCCCCAGCATTTT.

This clone was recorded a few times. This chain's CDR3 is CASSESLGGGEQYF. CDR3 DNA: TGCGCCAGCAGTGAGTCTCTGGGTGGGGGGGAGCAGTACTTC. V usage is TRBV10-1 and J usage is TRBJ2-7; perhaps TRBD2 as D (6 bases). Trimming took off 0 bases at V and 7 bases at J, with 13 bases between the two ends. The germline gives CDR1 WNHNN, CDR2 SYGVQD (reference sequence). The CDR3 runs 14 residues.

V is TRBV5-5 and J is TRBJ2-1; 7 positions match TRBD1. The CDR3 sequence is 12 residues long. Germline-derived CDR1 and CDR2 are SGHKS and YYEKEE (reference sequence). J lost 6 bases, V lost 7 bases, and 4 bases had no gene match. The CDR3 DNA sequence: TGTGCCAGCTCGTCAGGGGGCAATGAGCAGTTCTTC. It is translated as CASSSGGNEQFF.

The rearrangement joins TRBV5-1 to TRBJ2-2, with D perhaps TRBD1 (6 bases). V gave up 4 bases and J gave up 0 bases, with 13 bases separating them. There are 16 residues in the CDR3. CDR1 and CDR2 from the germline V gene are SGHRS and YFSETQ. The CDR3: CASSRTGTSNTGELFF. CDR3 nucleotides: TGCGCCAGCAGCCGAACAGGGACCTCGAACACCGGGGAGCTGTTTTTT.

The V and J genes are TRBV6-7 and TRBJ2-3; possible D gene TRBD2, 5 bases. Being an ORF, TRBV6-7 has a function that is uncertain. The CDR3 runs to 14 residues. Trimming left V 6 bases short and J 9 bases short, with 19 bases between. The DNA for the CDR3 is TGTGCCAGCAGCCCCTATCTGGCGGGTGAGACGCAGTATTTT. It is translated as CASSPYLAGETQYF.

The chain couples TRBV5-6 to TRBJ2-1; 7 nucleotides line up with TRBD2. V shed 4 bases, J shed 4 bases, and the junction held 11 bases outside the gene matches. This CDR3 is built from 16 residues. Germline V lookup: CDR1 SGHDT, CDR2 YYEEEE. CDR3 nucleotide sequence: TGTGCCAGCAGCCCCTTTGGGGGAGGGCCGTACAATGAGCAGTTCTTC. Protein: CASSPFGGGPYNEQFF.

The V gene is TRBV9, the J gene TRBJ2-1; 7 bases agree with TRBD1. CDR1 is SGDLS, CDR2 YYNGEE, per germline. The V and J ends lost 4 bases and 3 bases, in that order; junction bases with no gene match: 7. The CDR3 consists of 15 residues. CDR3 coding DNA: TGTGCCAGCAGCCAAGACAGGGCAGACTACAATGAGCAGTTCTTC. It specifies CASSQDRADYNEQFF.

The chain recombines TRBV10-3 with TRBJ1-1; D possibly corresponds to TRBD1 (6 bases). This CDR3 contains 16 residues. The ends were cut back, 0 bases at V and 2 bases at J, with 13 bases in the middle. Germline CDR1 ENHRY, CDR2 SYGVKD. The CDR3 region has the DNA TGTGCCATCAGTGAGTCGGCCAGGGGAGGAAACACTGAAGCTTTCTTT. Encoded protein: CAISESARGGNTEAFF.

The chain recombines TRBV18 with TRBJ1-1; 7 nucleotides line up with TRBD1. Trimming cost V 0 bases and J 11 bases; bases outside gene matches: 12. CDR1 is KGHSH, CDR2 LQKENI, per germline. The CDR3 runs to 15 residues. In DNA, the CDR3 is TGTGCCAGCTCACCACCGTTCGGAGGGACAGCCCCCGCTTTCTTT. It codes for CASSPPFGGTAPAFF.

The chain couples TRBV4-3 to TRBJ2-3, with 7 bases aligning to TRBD2. Trimming removed 1 base from V and 2 bases from J; junction bases left unmatched: 3. CDR3 length: 15 amino acids. CDR1 is LGHNA, CDR2 YSLEER, per germline. The CDR3, as DNA: TGCGCCAGCAGCCAAGTGGCGGGGGACACAGATACGCAGTATTTT. This sequence encodes CASSQVAGDTDTQYF.

Only a few counts were recorded for this clone. The rearrangement links TRBV2 to TRBJ1-5, with D hard to call. V was cut by 4 bases and J by 6 bases, with 7 bases left in between. CDR3 length: 12 residues. In germline, CDR1 is SNHLY, CDR2 FYNNEI. The DNA of the CDR3 is TGTGCCAGCAGTGCCTGGGTTCAGCCCCAGCATTTT. This sequence encodes CASSAWVQPQHF.

The chain combines TRBV5-3 with TRBJ2-7; 8 bases agree with TRBD2. TRBV5-3 is marked as an open reading frame, function uncertain. CDR3 length equals 13 residues. J was trimmed by 7 bases and V by 8 bases; bases with no gene match: 11. The CDR3 is CASSLSGSREQYF. In DNA, the CDR3 is TGTGCCAGCAGCCTCAGCGGGAGCAGGGAGCAGTACTTC.

This clone has more than one count but fewer than ten. One junction end disagrees with the germline gene, perhaps due to a read error. The CDR3, as DNA: TGTGCCAGTTCTGACCCGGGACAGGGGGAGTCTGAGGCTTTCTTT. Its translation: CASSDPGQGESEAFF. The chain uses TRBV19 and TRBJ1-1; 11 nucleotides line up with TRBD1. This CDR3 has 15 residues. Germline V gene lookup returns CDR1 LNHDA and CDR2 SQIVND (reference sequence).

This chain uses TRBV7-6 with TRBJ1-3; D not resolved. Germline V CDR1 and CDR2: SGHVS, FNYEAQ. V was shortened by 3 bases and J by 4 bases, with 19 bases between the two germline ends. CDR3 size: 17 residues. The chain's CDR3 is CASSFGLFLSGGNTIYF. Written as DNA, the CDR3 is TGTGCCAGCAGCTTTGGACTCTTCCTTTCGGGAGGAAACACCATATATTTT.

This clone appeared a single time. One end of the junction is discordant with germline, which a read error may explain. This rearrangement joins TRBV6-6 to TRBJ2-1; TRBD2 agrees at 13 bases. CDR1 is MNHNY, CDR2 SVGAGI, per germline (reference sequence). There are 13 residues in the CDR3. The DNA for the CDR3 is TGTGCCAGCAGAAACCCGGGACTAGCGGGGTTCCTCTTC. This codes for CASRNPGLAGFLF.

CDR3 protein: CASSQEGGSGTNEKLFF. The CDR3 coding sequence is TGCGCCAGCAGCCAAGAAGGGGGATCGGGGACTAATGAAAAACTGTTTTTT. The chain joins TRBV4-3 to TRBJ1-4, with D perhaps matching TRBD1 (6 bases). V dropped 0 bases and J dropped 2 bases, with 13 bases sitting between them. Per germline, CDR1 LGHNA and CDR2 YSLEER. The CDR3 length is 17 residues.

This chain joins TRBV19 and TRBJ2-1, with TRBD2 identical over 11 bases. The V segment lost 4 bases and the J segment 9 bases; nucleotides outside the gene matches: 8. CDR1 is LNHDA, CDR2 SQIVND, per germline (reference sequence). This CDR3 comprises 15 residues. Here the CDR3 reads CASSTLAGGFSEQFF. CDR3 DNA sequence: TGTGCCAGTAGTACTCTAGCGGGAGGCTTCTCTGAGCAGTTCTTC.

This clone showed up just once. The genes are TRBV19 and TRBJ2-7; the match to TRBD2 covers 7 bases. Trimming took 3 bases from V and 3 from J; bases not matched to a gene: 8. The CDR3 consists of 15 residues. In germline, CDR1 is LNHDA, CDR2 SQIVND (reference sequence). The CDR3 bases are TGTGCCAGTAGTATTCAGCGGGGAGCTAACTACGAGCAGTACTTC. Protein product: CASSIQRGANYEQYF.

The chain carries TRBV7-9 and TRBJ2-1; D is ambiguous. CDR3 size: 13 residues. Trimming took off 6 bases at V and 5 bases at J, with 11 bases between the two ends. From germline, CDR1 is SEHNR and CDR2 FQNEAQ (reference sequence). The CDR3, as DNA: TGTGCCAGCAGTTCTGATGGGCACAATGAGCAGTTCTTC. Translated: CASSSDGHNEQFF.

CDR3 loop: CASSIMTGRTSYEQYF. The DNA of the CDR3 is TGTGCCAGTAGTATCATGACAGGGAGAACCTCCTACGAGCAGTACTTC. The chain couples TRBV19 to TRBJ2-7, with 7 bases aligning to TRBD1. Unmatched junction bases numbered 8, after V lost 3 bases and J lost 0 bases. Germline V gene lookup returns CDR1 LNHDA and CDR2 SQIVND (reference sequence). The CDR3 contains 16 residues.